The following is a TCR beta chain sequence with its context. The antigen is undetermined. It was 85,000 to 100,000 TCR templates that were assayed per sample. The protocol was immunoSEQ multiplex PCR, while the TCRdb copy is restricted to in-frame clones and leaves out a portion. The repertoire has approximately 100,000 clones, about 93% of them found once; the top ten carry more than 10%. This sample was taken from a study of siplizumab effects on memory and regulatory T cells. Germline CDR1 and CDR2: LNHNV and YYDKDF (reference sequence). CDR3 length: 12 residues. V shed 7 bases, J shed 7 bases, and the junction held 3 bases outside the gene matches. Study outcomes and limitations: About 80-96% of proliferating CD4+ or CD8+ clones had no assignable naive or memory phenotype.

This sequence originates from a human donor in good health. Specimen: non-Treg CD4+ T cells sorted from blood. The V gene is TRBV15, the J gene TRBJ2-2; TRBD1 matches at 7 bases. The CDR3 sequence: CATNQGVGELFF. The CDR3 DNA is TGTGCCACCAACCAGGGGGTCGGGGAGCTGTTTTTT.